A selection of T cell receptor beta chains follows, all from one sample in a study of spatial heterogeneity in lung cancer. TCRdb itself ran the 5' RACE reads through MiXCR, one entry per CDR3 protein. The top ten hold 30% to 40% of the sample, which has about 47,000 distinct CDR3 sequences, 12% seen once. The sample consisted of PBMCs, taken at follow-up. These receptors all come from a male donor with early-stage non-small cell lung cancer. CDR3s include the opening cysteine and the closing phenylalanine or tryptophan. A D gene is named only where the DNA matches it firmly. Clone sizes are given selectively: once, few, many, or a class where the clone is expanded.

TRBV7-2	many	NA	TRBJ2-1	CASSQHGGQEQFF	TGTGCCAGCAGCCAACATGGGGGGCAAGAGCAGTTCTTC
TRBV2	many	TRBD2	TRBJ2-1	CASSVRASGGLSSYNEQFF	TGTGCCAGCAGTGTTCGCGCTAGCGGGGGCCTTAGCTCCTACAATGAGCAGTTCTTC
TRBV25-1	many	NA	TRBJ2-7	CASSEYTGRNEQYF	TGTGCCAGCAGTGAATATACAGGGAGGAACGAGCAGTACTTC
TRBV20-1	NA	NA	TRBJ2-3	CSARGGADTQYF	TGCAGTGCTAGAGGGGGCGCAGATACGCAGTATTTT
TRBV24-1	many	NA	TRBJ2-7	CATSDTGDRGSYEQYF	TGTGCCACCAGTGATACGGGGGACAGAGGCTCCTACGAGCAGTACTTC
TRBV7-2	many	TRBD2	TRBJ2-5	CASSPRLAGAQETQYF	TGTGCCAGCAGCCCTCGACTAGCGGGGGCCCAAGAGACCCAGTACTTC
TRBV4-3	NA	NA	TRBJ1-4	CASSQESNEKLFF	TGCGCCAGCAGCCAAGAATCTAATGAAAAACTGTTTTTT
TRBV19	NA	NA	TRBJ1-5	CASSIDKADQPQHF	TGTGCCAGTAGTATCGACAAGGCGGATCAGCCCCAGCATTTT
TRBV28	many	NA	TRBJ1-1	CASSLHQGSGTEAFF	TGTGCCAGCAGTTTACACCAGGGGAGCGGCACTGAAGCTTTCTTT
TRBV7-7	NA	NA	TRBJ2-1	CASSLRGANEQFF	TGTGCCAGCAGCCTCCGGGGGGCGAATGAGCAGTTCTTC
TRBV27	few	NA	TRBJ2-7	CASSMAWGSYEQYF	TGTGCCAGCAGCATGGCTTGGGGTTCCTACGAGCAGTACTTC
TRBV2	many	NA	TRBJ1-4	CASSELATNEKLFF	TGTGCCAGCAGTGAGCTTGCAACTAATGAAAAACTGTTTTTT
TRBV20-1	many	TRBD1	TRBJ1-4	CSALTGVNEKLFF	TGCAGCGCGCTGACAGGGGTTAATGAAAAACTGTTTTTT
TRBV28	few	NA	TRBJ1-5	CASKWGSNQPQHF	TGTGCCAGCAAGTGGGGTAGCAATCAGCCCCAGCATTTT
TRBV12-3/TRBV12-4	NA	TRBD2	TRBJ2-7	CASSPGEGYEQYF	TGTGCCAGCAGTCCCGGGGAGGGCTACGAGCAGTACTTC
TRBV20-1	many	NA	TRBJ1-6	CSARDLRNNSPLHF	TGCAGTGCTAGAGATCTCCGGAATAATTCACCCCTCCACTTT
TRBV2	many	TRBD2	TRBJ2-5	CASAYTGLAETQYF	TGTGCCAGCGCGTATACGGGACTAGCGGAGACCCAGTACTTC
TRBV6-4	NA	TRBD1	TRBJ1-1	CASSNRGVNTEAFF	TGTGCCAGCAGTAACAGGGGGGTGAACACTGAAGCTTTCTTT
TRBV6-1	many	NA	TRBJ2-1	CASSALNDYEQFF	TGTGCCAGCAGTGCCCTAAATGACTATGAGCAGTTCTTC
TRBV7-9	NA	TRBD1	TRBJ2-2	CASSRSDRGRTGELFF	TGTGCCAGCAGCAGATCGGACAGGGGGCGCACCGGGGAGCTGTTTTTT
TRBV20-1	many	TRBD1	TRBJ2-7	CSASGGDRGWYEQYF	TGCAGTGCTAGCGGAGGGGACAGGGGATGGTACGAGCAGTACTTC
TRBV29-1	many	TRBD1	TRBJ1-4	CSVADRVNEKLFF	TGCAGCGTGGCAGACAGGGTTAATGAAAAACTGTTTTTT